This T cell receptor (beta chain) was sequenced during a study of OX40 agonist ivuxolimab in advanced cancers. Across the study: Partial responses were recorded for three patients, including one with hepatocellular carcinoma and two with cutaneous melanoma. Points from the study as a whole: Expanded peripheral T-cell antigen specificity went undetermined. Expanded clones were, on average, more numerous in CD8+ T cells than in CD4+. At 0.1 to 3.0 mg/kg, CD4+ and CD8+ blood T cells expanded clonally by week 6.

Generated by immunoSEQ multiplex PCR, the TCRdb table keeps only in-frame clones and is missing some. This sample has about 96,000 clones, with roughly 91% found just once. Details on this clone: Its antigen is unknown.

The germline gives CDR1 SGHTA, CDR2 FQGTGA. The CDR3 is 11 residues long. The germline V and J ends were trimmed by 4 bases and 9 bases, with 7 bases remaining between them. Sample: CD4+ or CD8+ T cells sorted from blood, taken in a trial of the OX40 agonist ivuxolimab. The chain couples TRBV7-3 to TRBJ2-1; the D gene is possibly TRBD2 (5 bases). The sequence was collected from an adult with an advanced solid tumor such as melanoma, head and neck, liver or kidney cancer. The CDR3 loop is CASSSEGEQFF. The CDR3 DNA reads TGTGCCAGCAGCTCCGAGGGTGAGCAGTTCTTC.